This TCR beta chain derives from a study of vaccination and CD4 T cells after COVID-19. Study details: Post-vaccination sampling time points for a few convalescent patients were day 14 and days 161 to 241.

In regard to this clonotype: The antigen remains undetermined.

Cultured CD4+ T-cell DNA underwent Oncomine TCR Beta short-read sequencing. Via MiXCR, TCRdb re-called the PCR reads, giving one row per CDR3 protein. This table has about 15,000 distinct CDR3 sequences, over 40% appearing once. CDR1 and CDR2 from the germline V gene are SGHTA and FQGNSA. Trimming removed 5 bases at V and 4 bases at J, with 9 bases between. The CDR3 loop spans 13 amino acids. Sample time point: late sampling 161 to 241 days after vaccination in a few convalescent patients. Treatment of the sample: roughly 11-day PBMC culture with coronavirus spike peptide pools or control peptides (ViraFEST assay).

This chain links TRBV7-2 with TRBJ1-5, with a weak D call TRBD1 (5 bases). The clonotype comes from a human donor who had recovered from COVID-19. Sequenced here: CD4+ T cells from blood, cultured in vitro, sampled about 7 months after SARS-CoV-2 vaccination. In DNA form, the CDR3 reads TGTGCCAGCAGCCAGAGGGGTAATCAGCCCCAGCATTTT. Translation: CASSQRGNQPQHF.